The subject of this entry is one TCR beta chain. What it binds is not known. This entry is derived from a study of T cell responses to AZD1222 COVID-19 vaccine. Overall study findings and caveats: Just six people given AZD1222 tested seropositive at baseline. An increase in Spike-specific TCR breadth and depth was observed after two AZD1222 doses.

The CDR3 length is 16 residues. Trimming at V came to 4 bases and at J to 6 bases, leaving 4 bases not matched to a gene. CDR1 and CDR2 (germline): MNHEY, SVGAGI. TCRdb's copy holds only in-frame clones and misses some; the assay was immunoSEQ multiplex PCR. There are about 150,000 clones in the sample; nearly 95% occur only once, and around 2.3% lies in the top ten. The rearrangement joins TRBV6-5 to TRBJ2-1, with 15 bases fitting TRBD2. The specimen was peripheral blood, collected on day 0 of AZD1222 vaccination. This TCR came from an adult in good health. This chain's CDR3 is CASSFRTSGRANEQFF. For the CDR3, the DNA is TGTGCCAGCAGTTTCCGGACTAGCGGGAGGGCCAATGAGCAGTTCTTC.